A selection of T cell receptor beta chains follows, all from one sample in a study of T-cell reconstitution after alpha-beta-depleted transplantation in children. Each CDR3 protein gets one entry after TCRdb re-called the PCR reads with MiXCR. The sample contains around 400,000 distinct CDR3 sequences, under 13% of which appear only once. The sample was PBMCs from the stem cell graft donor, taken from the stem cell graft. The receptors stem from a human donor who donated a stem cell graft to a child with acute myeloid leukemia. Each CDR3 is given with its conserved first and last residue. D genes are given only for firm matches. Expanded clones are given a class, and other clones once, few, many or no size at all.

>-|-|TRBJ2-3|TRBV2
CASSEEQGGSSTDTQYF
TGTGCCAGCAGTGAAGAACAGGGGGGGAGTAGCACAGATACGCAGTATTTT
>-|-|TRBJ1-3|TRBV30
CAWSIGNTIYF
TGTGCCTGGAGCATCGGAAACACCATATATTTT
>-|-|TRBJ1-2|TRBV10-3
CAISELGTNYGYTF
TGTGCCATCAGTGAGCTGGGAACCAACTATGGCTACACCTTC
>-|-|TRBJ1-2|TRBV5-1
CASSLQGRNYGYTF
TGCGCCAGCAGCTTACAGGGCCGAAACTATGGCTACACCTTC
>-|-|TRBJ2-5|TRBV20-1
CSATQGKETQYF
TGCAGTGCCACCCAGGGAAAAGAGACCCAGTACTTC
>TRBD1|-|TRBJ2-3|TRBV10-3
CAISESNRGDTQYF
TGTGCCATCAGTGAGTCGAACAGGGGAGATACGCAGTATTTT
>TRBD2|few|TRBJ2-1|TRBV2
CAIPGTSNNEQFF
TGTGCCATCCCCGGGACTAGCAACAATGAGCAGTTCTTC
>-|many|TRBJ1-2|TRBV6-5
CASSSTKLDYGYTF
TGTGCCAGCAGTTCGACAAAGTTAGACTATGGCTACACCTTC
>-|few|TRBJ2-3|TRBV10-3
CAVSLWVEGTDTQYF
TGTGCCGTCTCCCTTTGGGTGGAGGGCACAGATACGCAGTATTTT
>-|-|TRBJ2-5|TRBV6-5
CASSLTLARQETQYF
TGTGCCAGCAGTTTGACCCTAGCGCGCCAAGAGACCCAGTACTTC
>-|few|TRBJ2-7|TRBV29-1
CSVRGSSYEQYF
TGCAGCGTTCGAGGCAGCTCCTACGAGCAGTACTTC
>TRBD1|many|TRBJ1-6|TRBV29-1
CSVETGDNSPLHF
TGCAGCGTTGAAACAGGGGATAATTCACCCCTCCACTTT
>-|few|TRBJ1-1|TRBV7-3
CASRVNQGTPRAFF
TGTGCCAGCAGAGTGAATCAGGGGACCCCGAGGGCTTTCTTT
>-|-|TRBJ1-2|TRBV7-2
CASSLQETPWGDTF
TGTGCCAGCAGCTTACAGGAAACGCCCTGGGGCGACACCTTC
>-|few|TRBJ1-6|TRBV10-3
CAISERLTAYNSPLHF
TGTGCCATCAGTGAGCGACTGACAGCCTATAATTCACCCCTCCACTTT
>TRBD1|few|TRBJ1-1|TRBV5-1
CASSEGGGAFAFF
TGCGCCAGCAGCGAGGGAGGGGGCGCGTTTGCTTTCTTT
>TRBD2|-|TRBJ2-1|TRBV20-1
CSARRPSGDSDEQFF
TGCAGTGCTAGAAGGCCTAGCGGGGACTCCGATGAGCAGTTCTTC
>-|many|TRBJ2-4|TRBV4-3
CASSPRTGIGIQYF
TGCGCCAGCAGCCCCCGGACGGGGATAGGCATTCAGTACTTC
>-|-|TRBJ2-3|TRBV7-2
CASSLGGRGPDTQYF
TGTGCCAGCAGCTTAGGAGGGCGGGGGCCAGATACGCAGTATTTT